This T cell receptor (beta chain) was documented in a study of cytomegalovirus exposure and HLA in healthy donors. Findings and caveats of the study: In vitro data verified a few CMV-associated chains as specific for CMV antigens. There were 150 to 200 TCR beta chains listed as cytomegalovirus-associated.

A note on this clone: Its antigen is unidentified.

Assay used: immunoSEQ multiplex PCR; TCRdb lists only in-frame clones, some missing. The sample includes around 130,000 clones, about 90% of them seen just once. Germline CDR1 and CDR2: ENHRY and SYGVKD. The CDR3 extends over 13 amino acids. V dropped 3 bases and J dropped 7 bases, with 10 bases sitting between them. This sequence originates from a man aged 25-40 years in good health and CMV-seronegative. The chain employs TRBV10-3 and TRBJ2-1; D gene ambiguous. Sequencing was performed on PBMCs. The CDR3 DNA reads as TGTGCCATCAGTGACGCCCGCACTAATGAGCAGTTCTTC. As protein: CAISDARTNEQFF.